The 2 T cell receptor beta chains below come from one sample, sequenced in a study of memory CD8 T cells in hepatitis C reinfection. The time point was: peak reinfection, 3 to 8 weeks after reinfection detection. The sorted cells went straight to TCR sequencing with no prior in vitro expansion. Sequencing used immunoSEQ multiplex PCR; TCRdb keeps in-frame clones, though not all of them. The data hold 35,000 to 55,000 clones, with 85% to 90% observed a single time. Sequences were obtained from naive CD8+ T cells sorted from blood. These receptors all come from a man aged 18 to 29 with hepatitis C virus infection.

This chain links TRBV11-2 with TRBJ2-2, with TRBD2 identical over 7 bases. This CDR3 has 15 amino acids. J was trimmed by 7 bases and V by 1 base; bases with no gene match: 6. From germline, CDR1 is SGHAT and CDR2 FQNNGV. CDR3 residues: CASSLVGLGFGELFF. The DNA of the CDR3 is TGTGCCAGCAGCTTAGTTGGACTAGGCTTCGGGGAGCTGTTTTTT.

V gene TRBV6-5 combines with J gene TRBJ1-5; D is unresolved. V lost 5 bases and J lost 2, with 10 bases in between. This CDR3 comprises 14 residues. Germline V gene data show CDR1 as MNHEY and CDR2 as SVGAGI. The DNA for the CDR3 is TGTGCCAGCAGTCGGGAGGTCGGCAATCAGCCCCAGCATTTT. Its protein is CASSREVGNQPQHF.